The 8 T cell receptor beta chains given below trace back to one sample, sequenced in a study of T cells in Graves' hyperthyroidism and ophthalmopathy. TCR beta CDR3 region amplification was performed from RNA transcripts. First-round RT-PCR of the TCR CDR3 relied on the HTBI primer set. Each CDR3 protein is one row after TCRdb ran MiXCR on the multiplex PCR reads. Of about 480,000 distinct CDR3 sequences detected, roughly an eighth appear once; the ten largest clones hold under 20%. The specimen sequenced was blood. These receptors were taken from a woman in her late teens or twenties with Graves' hyperthyroidism.

This clonotype came up many times. The J gene is TRBJ2-7, the V gene TRBV12-3 or TRBV12-4; 8 bases fit TRBD1. The CDR3 loop spans 16 amino acids. The J segment lost 4 bases and the V segment lost 0 bases, leaving 8 bases of the junction unmatched. The CDR3 bases are TGTGCCAGCAGTTTAGCGCGTGCAGGGGGCGCTTACGAGCAGTACTTC. Translation gives CASSLARAGGAYEQYF.

This clonotype was seen repeatedly, ten times or more. This chain connects TRBV2 to TRBJ2-1; tentatively, D is TRBD2 (6 bases). CDR1 SNHLY and CDR2 FYNNEI come from the germline V gene. The CDR3 has 14 residues. The CDR3 reads CAAWRASSYNEQFF. DNA of the CDR3: TGTGCTGCTTGGAGGGCCAGCTCCTACAATGAGCAGTTCTTC. Using reference TRBV2 and TRBJ2-1 for the parts outside the CDR3, the full variable domain is EPEVTQTPSHQVTQMGQEVILRCVPISNHLYFYWYRQILGQKVEFLVSFYNNEISEKSEIFDDQFSVERPDGSNFTLKIRSTKLEDSAMYFCAAWRASSYNEQFFGPGTRLTVL.

Of note for this clonotype: Since a much larger clone is just one base distant, this may be a read error. The genes are TRBV6-6 and TRBJ1-1, with D hard to call. With 4 bases removed from V and 4 bases from J, the gap between germline ends came to 16 bases. CDR3 length equals 15 residues. Germline CDR1 reads MNHNY; CDR2 reads SVGAGI (reference sequence). CDR3 nucleotide sequence: TGTGCCAGCAGTTGCTCGATCTCGGCCCGCACTGAAGCTTTCTTT. This gives the protein CASSCSISARTEAFF.

This clonotype was counted many times. The rearrangement links TRBV3-1 to TRBJ1-1, with D unresolved. Germline CDR1 and CDR2: LGHDT and YNNKEL (reference sequence). The CDR3 totals 15 residues. Trimming removed 0 bases from V and 0 bases from J, with 8 bases in between. In nucleotides, the CDR3 is TGTGCCAGCAGCCAAGAGGGAGGGTTGAACACTGAAGCTTTCTTT. Protein sequence: CASSQEGGLNTEAFF.

In its sample, this clonotype was seen many times. The genes are TRBV30 and TRBJ2-1; D remains ambiguous. The CDR3 is 15 residues long. Deletions cut 5 bases from V and 0 bases from J, with 14 bases between. Germline CDR1 is GTSNPN and CDR2 is SVGIG (reference sequence). The DNA for the CDR3 is TGTGCCTGGGCCGCGAAGGTCTTCTCCTACAATGAGCAGTTCTTC. Its translation is CAWAAKVFSYNEQFF.

At least ten counts were recorded for this clonotype. This chain joins TRBV29-1 and TRBJ1-2, with a possible D match to TRBD1 (6 bases). Germline assignment: CDR1 SQVTM and CDR2 ANQGSEA. This CDR3 region has 13 residues. V shed 7 bases and J shed 4 bases, with 16 bases lying between them. CDR3 in DNA: TGCAGCGGGGGGAACAGGGACGGCTATGGCTACACCTTC. Protein: CSGGNRDGYGYTF.

The CDR3 region is CSATQTSGSLGETQYF. The CDR3 bases are TGCAGTGCTACTCAGACTAGCGGGAGTCTTGGTGAGACCCAGTACTTC. The gene calls are TRBV20-1 and TRBJ2-5; 12 positions match TRBD2. The germline V gene has CDR1 DFQATT and CDR2 SNEGSKA (reference sequence). The CDR3 runs 16 residues. The V and J ends lost 4 bases and 5 bases, in that order; junction bases with no gene match: 11.

In this sample, this clonotype turned up a few times. The chain uses TRBV19 and TRBJ1-5; 7 positions match TRBD1. V lost 2 bases and J lost 7; bases outside the gene matches: 5. This CDR3 comprises 14 residues. CDR1 LNHDA and CDR2 SQIVND come from the germline V gene (reference sequence). The CDR3: CASSIRDSKQPQHF. In DNA form, the CDR3 reads TGTGCCAGTAGTATACGGGACAGTAAGCAGCCCCAGCATTTT.